This T cell receptor beta chain stems from a study of Ad26.COV2.S vaccination and SARS-CoV-2 variants. Study-level points and caveats: In TCR breadth and depth analyses, total T cell responses may have been underestimated. Vaccine and placebo recipients had comparable breadth of non-spike TCRs.

The treatment here: approximately 18 received Ad26.COV2.S at low or high dose, single or two shots; several received placebo; per-sample allocation not given. Sample collection was performed on day 63 after the first vaccine or placebo injection. This clone appeared once. Its antigen is currently unknown. Profiling relied on immunoSEQ multiplex PCR, and the TCRdb table lists in-frame clones only, not all of them. Among approximately 480,000 clones listed, roughly 87% were seen once. This receptor was obtained from a person between 18 and 65 years old who received the Ad26.COV2.S COVID-19 vaccine or a placebo. Specimen: peripheral blood, collected in a trial of Ad26.COV2.S vaccine versus placebo.

The CDR3 bases are TGTGCCAGCAGTTCCAGAAACCCGGGGGCCGCCTACGAGCAGTACTTC. Translation gives CASSSRNPGAAYEQYF. This chain uses TRBV28 with TRBJ2-7; tentatively, D is TRBD1 or TRBD2 (6 bases each). CDR1 MDHEN and CDR2 SYDVKM come from the germline V gene. The CDR3 is 16 residues long. Trimming pared 4 bases from V and 2 bases from J, leaving 18 bases between.